This T cell receptor (beta chain) appears in the sequencing data of a study of T-cell reconstitution after alpha-beta-depleted transplantation in children. Study-wide points: Several hundred expanded graft clones reportedly were the source of alpha-beta T cells about two months after transplant. High day-60 TCRbeta diversity in some patients came from surviving recipient T cells and thymic progenitors. Newly made T cells mostly supplied T-cell counts and diversity one year after transplant.

Molecular barcoding with unique molecular identifiers was used for the TCRbeta library. Via MiXCR, TCRdb re-called the PCR reads, giving one row per CDR3 protein. This table has 98,000 or so distinct CDR3 sequences, 5% to 7% appearing once. This clonotype was observed at least ten times. Its antigen is unknown. Trimming cost V 2 bases and J 7 bases, with 2 bases left between them. Germline-derived CDR1 and CDR2 are LGHNA and YNFKEQ. The CDR3 is made up of 11 amino acids. The TCR was taken from a male patient aged 2-15 years who had a stem cell transplant for acute lymphoblastic leukemia, so the T cells may come from the graft donor. Sequenced here: PBMCs, mostly from graft donor cells, sampled 360 days after TCRalphabeta/CD19-depleted stem cell transplant. This chain joins TRBV4-2 and TRBJ2-2; the D is unclear. CDR3 sequence: CASSQFGELFF. The CDR3 region has the DNA TGTGCCAGCAGCCAATTCGGGGAGCTGTTTTTT.